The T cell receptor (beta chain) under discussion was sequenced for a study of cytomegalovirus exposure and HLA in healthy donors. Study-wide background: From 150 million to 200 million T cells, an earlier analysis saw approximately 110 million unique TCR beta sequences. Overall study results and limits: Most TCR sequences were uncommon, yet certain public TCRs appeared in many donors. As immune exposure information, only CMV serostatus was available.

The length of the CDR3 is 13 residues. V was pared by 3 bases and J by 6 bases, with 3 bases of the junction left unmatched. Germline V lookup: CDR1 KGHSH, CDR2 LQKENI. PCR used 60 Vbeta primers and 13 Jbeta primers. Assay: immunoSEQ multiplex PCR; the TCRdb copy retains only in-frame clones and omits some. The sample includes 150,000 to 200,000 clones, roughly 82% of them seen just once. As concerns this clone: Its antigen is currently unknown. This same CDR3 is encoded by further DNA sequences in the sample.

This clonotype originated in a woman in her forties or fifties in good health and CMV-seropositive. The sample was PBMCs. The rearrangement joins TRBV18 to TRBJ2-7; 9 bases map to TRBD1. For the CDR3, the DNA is TGTGCCAGCTCACCGGGACAGGGCGGCGAGCAGTACTTC. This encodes CASSPGQGGEQYF.